The present T cell receptor (beta chain) was sequenced within a study of T cells after yellow fever vaccination. V lost 3 bases to trimming and J lost 5 bases, with 10 bases between them. The CDR3 has 13 residues. This clonotype showed up many times. TCRdb re-derived calls from the 5' RACE reads in MiXCR, one entry per CDR3 protein. The sample holds more than 120,000 distinct CDR3 sequences, 6.5% to 8.5% seen once. The material was CD4+ T cells sorted from PBMCs, obtained 5 days after the yellow fever booster vaccination. This TCR derives from a man aged 30 to 39 who received the YFV17D yellow fever vaccine. This chain uses TRBV12-3 or TRBV12-4 with TRBJ2-5, with D unresolved. This CDR3 is CASSLGSTETQYF. The DNA for the CDR3 is TGTGCCAGCAGTTTGGGCTCGACCGAGACCCAGTACTTC.